This TCR beta chain was captured by sequencing in a study of T cells in Graves' hyperthyroidism and ophthalmopathy. The CDR3 runs to 17 residues. Germline lookup yields CDR1 LGHDT and CDR2 YNNKEL (reference sequence). The V segment lost 1 base and the J segment 1 base; nucleotides outside the gene matches: 7. Study-level points and caveats: Using 13 V-J features, a model discriminated ophthalmopathy from stable hyperthyroidism.

Amplified TCR beta CDR3 regions came from RNA transcripts. Carried out on the TCR CDR3, a first-round RT-PCR used the HTBI primer set. TCRdb called the multiplex PCR reads again in MiXCR, with one record for every CDR3 protein. The table lists about 270,000 distinct CDR3 sequences, approximately 14% of them singletons. This clonotype was picked up many times. As yet, its antigen is unknown. The study excluded patients with uncontrolled infection, other autoimmune disease, pregnancy or lactation. Ahead of any ophthalmopathy symptoms, the blood sample was obtained at the first diagnosis of hyperthyroidism. Source material for PBMCs was more than 7.5 ml fresh peripheral blood.

The gene calls are TRBV3-1 and TRBJ2-1; 7 bases are a match to TRBD2. The specimen was blood. The clonotype was recovered from a woman in her forties or fifties with Graves' hyperthyroidism that later progressed to Graves' ophthalmopathy. The CDR3 region is CASSQVKGGSSYNEQFF. Written as DNA, the CDR3 is TGTGCCAGCAGCCAAGTAAAGGGCGGGAGTTCCTACAATGAGCAGTTCTTC.